The entry that follows covers one TCR beta chain sequence. Its antigen is currently unknown. The source of the sample is a study of cytomegalovirus exposure and HLA in healthy donors. The V and J ends lost 6 bases and 2 bases respectively, with 14 bases between them. Germline V gene sequence: CDR1 LNHDA, CDR2 SQIVND (reference sequence). The CDR3 consists of 15 residues. General study points: In an earlier analysis, in roughly 600 donors, most V segments appeared productive either ~87% or ~30% of the time. A later analysis linked a missense variant in DCLRE1C to the trimming of TCR beta V and J genes. CMV serostatus was the sole immune exposure data available.

13 Jbeta primers and 60 Vbeta primers were used for the PCR. As processed by the authors: Counted up in a later analysis, unique TCR beta chains came to about 80 million, with around 12 million shared. Method: immunoSEQ multiplex PCR; TCRdb's copy keeps in-frame clones and lacks some. V and J calls and clone size are copied from that table; D and trimming were computed from the DNA. The sample shows about 80,000 clones, around 80% of them seen only once. This receptor was obtained from a man in his thirties or forties in good health and CMV-seronegative. The sample taken for sequencing was PBMCs. The chain couples TRBV19 to TRBJ1-5; no definite D call. Here the CDR3 reads CASRRREGGNQPQHF. The DNA of the CDR3 is TGTGCCAGTAGGAGAAGGGAGGGAGGCAATCAGCCCCAGCATTTT.